This T cell receptor (beta chain) appears in the sequencing data of a study of T cell repertoires in cytomegalovirus infection (dated by TCRdb to about 2019). Study-wide context: The HLA type of each donor mattered for the analysis, because public TCR beta signatures pointed to carriage of CMV infection along with the matching HLA type. What the research found in general, with its limitations: The ex vivo response was dominated by HLA-C-restricted CMV-specific TCR beta clonotypes, which also provided the single most frequent clonotype in two of eight donors. In both this cohort and an independent cohort of 350 or so donors, the cumulative frequency of public TCR beta family members distinguished carriers of CMV infection plus the relevant HLA type.

At least ten counts were recorded for this clonotype. Its antigen target is currently unknown. No base qualities exist here, and no much larger clone lies one base off it. Instrument on record: Illumina HiSeq 1500. TCRdb reprocessed the public reads (quality trimming at Q25 with fastp, clone calling with MiXCR) and kept in-frame beta chains. CDR3 protein duplicates are merged, each entry listing the most common genes and DNA. This sample comprises fewer than 250,000 distinct CDR3 sequences, 22% of them detected only once. The top ten constitute around a sixth of the sample. Its CDR3 holds 15 amino acids, cysteine through phenylalanine. The only DNA kept is the CDR3, 45 bases in frame from the first base. Trimming removed 1 base from V and 0 bases from J, leaving 10 bases between the germline ends. Based on the germline V gene, the CDR1 and CDR2 sequences are SGHVS and FQNEAQ.

The chain was built from TRBV7-8 and TRBJ2-7, with no confidently assigned D gene. The specimen was CD8+ T cells from PBMCs. The sequence was obtained from a human donor in good health (CMV status not recorded). Some clones in this sample may be carry-over from other donors' samples. The CDR3 is CASSLGPFPSYEQYF. The sequenced DNA is TGTGCCAGCAGCTTAGGACCTTTCCCCTCCTACGAGCAGTACTTC.